The entry below describes one T cell receptor (beta chain). This entry belongs to a study of T cells in localized non-small cell lung cancer. The protocol was immunoSEQ multiplex PCR, while the TCRdb copy is restricted to in-frame clones and leaves out a portion. The sample holds fewer than 2,000 clones, roughly 22% seen once. Germline CDR1 and CDR2: MNHGY and SAAAGT. This CDR3 is 16 amino acids long. The ends lost 8 bases at V and 2 bases at J; junction bases unmatched: 11. The genes are TRBV6-8 and TRBJ2-3; 9 bases map to TRBD1. Sequenced material: normal lung tissue next to the tumor, taken before any cancer treatment. The receptor was derived from a male donor at least 60 years old with stage III squamous cell lung carcinoma. CDR3 sequence reads: CASGLTWDRDTDTQYF. The CDR3 DNA reads TGTGCCAGCGGCCTGACTTGGGACAGGGACACAGATACGCAGTATTTT.